This TCR beta chain is from a study of T cell repertoires in cytomegalovirus infection. At the level of the study: From public TCR beta signatures came an indication of both CMV infection and matching HLA type. Study-level findings and limits: The study identified carriers of CMV plus the relevant HLA from cumulative public TCR beta family frequency.

This clonotype was observed a few times. What it binds is not known. TCRdb independently ran MiXCR on the reads; one entry per CDR3 protein. Here the sample spans some 150,000 distinct CDR3 sequences, 20% to 25% being singletons. Trimming took off 5 bases at V and 10 bases at J, with 9 bases between the two ends. The germline CDR1 and CDR2 sequences are SGHVS and FQNEAQ. The CDR3 is made up of 11 amino acids. The chain carries TRBV7-8 and TRBJ2-1; D may be TRBD2 (6 bases). The origin of this receptor is a human donor in good health (CMV status not recorded). Some clones in this sample may be carry-over from other donors' samples. Sequencing was done on a sample of PBMCs. CDR3 loop: CASSRGTEQFF. The CDR3 DNA sequence: TGTGCCAGCAGCCGGGGGACGGAGCAGTTCTTC.